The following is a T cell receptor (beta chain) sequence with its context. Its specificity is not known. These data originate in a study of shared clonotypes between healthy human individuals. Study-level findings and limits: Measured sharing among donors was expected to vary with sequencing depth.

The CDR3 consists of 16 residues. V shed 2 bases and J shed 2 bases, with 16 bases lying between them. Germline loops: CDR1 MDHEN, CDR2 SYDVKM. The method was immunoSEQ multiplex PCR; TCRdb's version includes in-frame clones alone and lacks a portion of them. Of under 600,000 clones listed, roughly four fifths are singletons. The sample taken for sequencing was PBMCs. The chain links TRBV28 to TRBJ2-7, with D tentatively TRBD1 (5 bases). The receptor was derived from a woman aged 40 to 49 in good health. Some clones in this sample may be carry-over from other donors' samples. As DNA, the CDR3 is TGTGCCAGCAGTTTACCCCCCTGGGCAGGGCCCTACGAGCAGTACTTC. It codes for CASSLPPWAGPYEQYF.